The 8 T cell receptor beta chains below were found in one sample sequenced in a study of beta chain features in type 1 diabetes. Their target antigens are unknown. The sequenced template was cDNA made from the entire isolated RNA. The method was immunoSEQ multiplex PCR; TCRdb's version includes in-frame clones alone and lacks a portion of them. The data contain more than 250,000 clones, 24% of them seen just once; the ten biggest clones take up roughly 0.011%. General study points: TCRB CDR3s from Type 1 diabetes patients were moderately but significantly shorter in all four CD4+ subsets.

Material for sequencing was naive CD4+ T cells from blood. The receptor set was obtained from a woman aged 25 to 45 with type 1 diabetes.

V gene TRBV7-9 combines with J gene TRBJ1-1; 12 bases match TRBD1. V shed 0 bases, J shed 6 bases, and the junction held 8 bases outside the gene matches. CDR3 length: 17 residues. Germline loops: CDR1 SEHNR, CDR2 FQNEAQ (reference sequence). CDR3 in DNA: TGTGCCAGCAGCTTAGCAGTGGGACAGGGGGCATCTGCTGAAGCTTTCTTT. Its protein product is CASSLAVGQGASAEAFF.

The chain carries TRBV29-1 and TRBJ1-1; TRBD1 might be the D (5 bases). V was cut by 6 bases and J by 6 bases, with 17 bases left in between. This CDR3 is built from 13 residues. Germline loops: CDR1 SQVTM, CDR2 ANQGSEA. This CDR3 reads CSVSSSGGAEAFF. The CDR3 bases are TGCAGCGTCTCTTCATCCGGGGGAGCTGAAGCTTTCTTT.

This chain uses TRBV7-9 with TRBJ2-7; possibly TRBD2 for D (6 bases). The CDR3 is 15 residues long. V was shortened by 1 base and J by 3 bases, with 13 bases between the two germline ends. Germline-derived CDR1 and CDR2 are SEHNR and FQNEAQ (reference sequence). Here the CDR3 DNA reads TGTGCCAGCAGCTTAGTCGGGGGTCCAATCTACGAGCAGTACTTC. It specifies CASSLVGGPIYEQYF.

This clone showed up just once. The chain combines TRBV7-2 with TRBJ1-5; D not resolved. V was pared by 5 bases and J by 6 bases, with 8 bases between. The length of the CDR3 is 12 residues. From germline, CDR1 is SGHTA and CDR2 FQGNSA. The CDR3 reads CASSAIGQPQHF. DNA for the CDR3: TGTGCCAGCAGCGCCATCGGTCAGCCCCAGCATTTT.

The gene calls are TRBV29-1 and TRBJ1-3; D may be TRBD1 (6 bases). CDR3 length: 14 residues. V lost 3 bases and J 2 bases, leaving 11 bases between the germline ends. The V gene's germline CDR1 is SQVTM and CDR2 ANQGSEA. The CDR3 here is CSVDRGRAGNTIYF. For the CDR3, the DNA is TGCAGCGTTGACAGGGGAAGGGCTGGAAACACCATATATTTT.

V is TRBV5-4 and J is TRBJ2-5; 11 bases agree with TRBD2. The germline V gene encodes CDR1 SGHNT and CDR2 YYREEE (reference sequence). The ends lost 4 bases at V and 1 base at J; junction bases unmatched: 6. The CDR3 is made up of 16 amino acids. The CDR3 protein is CASSLAGLAGQETQYF. CDR3 DNA sequence: TGTGCCAGCAGCCTGGCTGGACTAGCGGGCCAAGAGACCCAGTACTTC.

This clone came up a few times. As DNA, the CDR3 is TGCAGCGGAGGACTAGCGGGAGGTTCCAATGAGCAGTTCTTC. Its translation is CSGGLAGGSNEQFF. This rearrangement joins TRBV29-1 to TRBJ2-1; 14 bases fit TRBD2. V was pared by 7 bases and J by 6 bases, with 5 bases of the junction left unmatched. The CDR3 spans 14 residues. Germline CDR1 reads SQVTM; CDR2 reads ANQGSEA.

With regard to this clone: An end of the junction does not agree with germline; a read error may underlie this. The chain recombines TRBV30 with TRBJ2-7, with D possibly being TRBD2 (5 bases). The length of the CDR3 is 11 residues. The germline CDR1 and CDR2 sequences are GTSNPN and SVGIG (reference sequence). CDR3 in amino acids: CAWGLSHEQYF. The CDR3 DNA is TGTGCCTGGGGACTCTCCCACGAGCAGTACTTC.